Below, one T cell receptor (beta chain) is given with its context. The clone's antigen remains unknown. Base qualities are missing; no much larger clone stands one base away. This sample stems from a study of blood T cell repertoires in COVID-19 (TCRdb year 2020). For the wider study: Samples from collaborators originated in the United States, Italy and Spain and spanned both the acute and convalescent phases of COVID-19. Subjects who had been exposed to COVID-19, were actively infected with it, or had recovered from it provided the deeply sampled blood TCRbeta repertoires that made up the dataset. The repertoires were released in a freely available public database intended as a resource for research on the immune response to SARS-CoV-2. The samples were drawn from two sources: the first 160 participants of the ongoing ImmuneRACE study, and 1,254 subjects contributed by 6 global collaborators. The material from the prospective study consisted of cDNA or gDNA derived from T cells, B-cell-depleted T cells, or PBMCs. HLA class I and class II types, where available, came from metadata supplied by the sample provider rather than from assay-based typing. The sample metadata nearly always contained a de-identified subject ID, COVID-19 status, age in years and sex. Broad study findings and their caveats: The quantity of clinical and demographic metadata differed by source and by participant and was supplied without curation.

The immunoSEQ Assay, a bias-controlled multiplex PCR, was used to amplify TCRbeta CDR3 regions from genomic DNA. From the authors' description of their analysis: Nucleated cell counts per sample were estimated from amplification of reference gene primers within the assay. To quantify the absolute abundance of each unique TCRbeta CDR3 rearrangement, sequence reads were collapsed and filtered. Productive Simpson clonality was computed per sample as the square root of Simpson's diversity index over productive rearrangements. Here the immuneACCESS table is served through TCRdb, limited to in-frame sequences with V and J called. Missing clones are a known gap in these copies; in checked studies unresolved V genes cover under half, and the rest lacks a known reason. The V and J calls and clone size were taken over from that table, and D and trimming were inferred from the DNA. For this sample there are 55,000 to 70,000 clones; around nine tenths appear just once. The ten most abundant clones make up 20% to 25% of the sample.

V was cut back by 7 bases and J by 5 bases, leaving a gap of 20 bases between them. The CDR3 sequence holds 15 residues, the cysteine and phenylalanine included. The only DNA kept is the CDR3, 45 bases in frame from the first base. Reading the germline V gene (reference sequence) gives CDR1 MNHNY and CDR2 SVGAGI. The collaborating institutions used their own protocols to collect whole blood in K2EDTA tubes. For TCRbeta analysis, collaborator samples were shipped as frozen whole blood, as isolated PBMCs, or as DNA extracted from either sample type. The sample taken for sequencing was peripheral blood. The chain was built from TRBV6-6 and TRBJ1-2, with TRBD1 as a weak D call on 6 bases. The TCR was taken from a woman aged 50 to 60 with active or convalescent COVID-19. The CDR3 sequence is CASIQTGFAGYGYTF. The DNA sequence follows: TGTGCCAGCATTCAAACAGGGTTCGCCGGGTATGGCTACACCTTC.